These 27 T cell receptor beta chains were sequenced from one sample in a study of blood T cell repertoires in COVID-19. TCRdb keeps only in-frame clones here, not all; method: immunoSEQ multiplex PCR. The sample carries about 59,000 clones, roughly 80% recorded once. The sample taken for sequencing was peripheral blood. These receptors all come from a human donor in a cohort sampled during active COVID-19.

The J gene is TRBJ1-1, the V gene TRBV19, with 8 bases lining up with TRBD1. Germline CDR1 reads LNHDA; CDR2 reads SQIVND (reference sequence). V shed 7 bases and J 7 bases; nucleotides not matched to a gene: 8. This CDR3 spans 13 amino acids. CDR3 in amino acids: CASTLWTGSEAFF. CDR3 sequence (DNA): TGTGCCAGTACCCTCTGGACAGGGAGTGAAGCTTTCTTT.

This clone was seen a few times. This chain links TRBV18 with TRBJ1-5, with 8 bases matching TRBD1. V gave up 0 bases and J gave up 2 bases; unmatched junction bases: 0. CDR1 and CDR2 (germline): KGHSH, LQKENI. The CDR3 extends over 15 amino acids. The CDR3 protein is CASSPPGQGNQPQHF. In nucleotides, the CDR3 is TGTGCCAGCTCACCACCGGGACAGGGCAATCAGCCCCAGCATTTT.

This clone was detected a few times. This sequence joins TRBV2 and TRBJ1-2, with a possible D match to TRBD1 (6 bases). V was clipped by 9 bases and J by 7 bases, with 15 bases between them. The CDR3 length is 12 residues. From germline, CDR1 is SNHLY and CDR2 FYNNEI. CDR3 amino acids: CARKDSISGYTF. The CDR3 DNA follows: TGTGCCAGAAAGGACAGTATCTCTGGCTACACCTTC. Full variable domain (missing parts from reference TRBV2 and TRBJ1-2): EPEVTQTPSHQVTQMGQEVILRCVPISNHLYFYWYRQILGQKVEFLVSFYNNEISEKSEIFDDQFSVERPDGSNFTLKIRSTKLEDSAMYFCARKDSISGYTFGSGTRLTVV.

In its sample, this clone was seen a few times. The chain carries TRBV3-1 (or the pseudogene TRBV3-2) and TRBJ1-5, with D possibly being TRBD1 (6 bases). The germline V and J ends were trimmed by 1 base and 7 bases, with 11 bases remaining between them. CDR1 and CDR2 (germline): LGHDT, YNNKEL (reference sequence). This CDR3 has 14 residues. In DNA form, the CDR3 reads TGTGCCAGCAGCCAAGGCGGGGGGGGCCAGCCCCAGCATTTT. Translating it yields CASSQGGGGQPQHF.

The CDR3 nucleotides read TGTGCCAGCTCACCTCCCAGGGGTTTTACTTCCGGGGAGCTGTTTTTT. Protein sequence: CASSPPRGFTSGELFF. This chain links TRBV18 with TRBJ2-2; a possible D gene is TRBD1 (6 bases). The V end was cut by 3 bases, the J end by 6 bases, with 17 bases between. Per the germline V gene, CDR1 is KGHSH and CDR2 is LQKENI. The CDR3 spans 16 residues.

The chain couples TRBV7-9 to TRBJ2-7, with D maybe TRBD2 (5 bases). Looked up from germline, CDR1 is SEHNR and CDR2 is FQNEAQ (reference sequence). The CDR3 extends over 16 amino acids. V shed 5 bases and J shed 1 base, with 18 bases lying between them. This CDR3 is CASSTRRSGSSYEQYF. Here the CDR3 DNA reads TGTGCCAGCAGCACCCGCCGAAGCGGCTCTTCCTACGAGCAGTACTTC.

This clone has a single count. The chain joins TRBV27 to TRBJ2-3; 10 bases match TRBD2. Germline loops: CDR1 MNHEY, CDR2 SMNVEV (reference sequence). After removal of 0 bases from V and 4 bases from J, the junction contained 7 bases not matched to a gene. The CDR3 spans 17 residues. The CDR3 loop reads CASSLSGLAGDADTQYF. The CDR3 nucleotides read TGTGCCAGCAGTTTATCGGGCCTAGCGGGAGACGCAGATACGCAGTATTTT.

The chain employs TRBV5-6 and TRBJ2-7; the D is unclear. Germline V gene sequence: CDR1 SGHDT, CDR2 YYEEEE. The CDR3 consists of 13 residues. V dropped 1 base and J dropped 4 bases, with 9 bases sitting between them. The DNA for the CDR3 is TGTGCCAGCAGCTTGCCAGGTTTGTACGAGCAGTACTTC. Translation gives CASSLPGLYEQYF.

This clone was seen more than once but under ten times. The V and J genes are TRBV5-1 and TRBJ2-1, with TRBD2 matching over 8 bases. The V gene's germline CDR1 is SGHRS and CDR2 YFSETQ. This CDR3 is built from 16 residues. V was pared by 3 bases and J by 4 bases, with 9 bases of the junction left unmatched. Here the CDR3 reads CASSSRTSGLYNEQFF. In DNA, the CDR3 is TGCGCCAGCAGCTCCCGCACTAGCGGTCTTTACAATGAGCAGTTCTTC.

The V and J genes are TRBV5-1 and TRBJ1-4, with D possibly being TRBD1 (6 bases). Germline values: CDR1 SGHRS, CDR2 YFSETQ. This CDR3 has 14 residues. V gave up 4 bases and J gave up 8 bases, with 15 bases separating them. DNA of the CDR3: TGCGCCAGCAGCGCCGGGGGGGCTGGGGAAAAACTGTTTTTT. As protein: CASSAGGAGEKLFF.

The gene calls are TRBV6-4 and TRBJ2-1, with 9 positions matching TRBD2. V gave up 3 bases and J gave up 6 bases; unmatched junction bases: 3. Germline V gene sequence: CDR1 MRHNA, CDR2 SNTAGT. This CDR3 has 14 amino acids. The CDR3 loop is CASSEGSGGNEQFF. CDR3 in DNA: TGTGCCAGCAGTGAGGGTAGCGGGGGCAATGAGCAGTTCTTC.

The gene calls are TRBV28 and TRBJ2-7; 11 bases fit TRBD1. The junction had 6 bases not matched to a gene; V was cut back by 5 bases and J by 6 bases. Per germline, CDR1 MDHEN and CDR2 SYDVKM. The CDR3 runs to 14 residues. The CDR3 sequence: CASSVSGTGGEQYF. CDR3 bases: TGTGCCAGCAGTGTATCCGGGACAGGGGGCGAGCAGTACTTC.

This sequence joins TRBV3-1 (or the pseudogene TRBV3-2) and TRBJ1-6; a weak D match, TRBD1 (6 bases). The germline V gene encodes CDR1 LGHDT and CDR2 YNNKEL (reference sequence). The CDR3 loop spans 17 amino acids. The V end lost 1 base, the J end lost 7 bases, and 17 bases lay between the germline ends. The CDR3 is CASSQVSAGALNSPLHF. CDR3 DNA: TGTGCCAGCAGCCAAGTTTCAGCAGGGGCGCTAAATTCACCCCTCCACTTT.

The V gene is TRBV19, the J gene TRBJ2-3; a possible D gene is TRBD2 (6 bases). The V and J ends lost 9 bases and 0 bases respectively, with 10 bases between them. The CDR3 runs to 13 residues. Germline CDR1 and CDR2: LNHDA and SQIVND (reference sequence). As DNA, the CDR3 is TGTGCCAGCGCGGGAACTAGCACAGATACGCAGTATTTT. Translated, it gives CASAGTSTDTQYF.

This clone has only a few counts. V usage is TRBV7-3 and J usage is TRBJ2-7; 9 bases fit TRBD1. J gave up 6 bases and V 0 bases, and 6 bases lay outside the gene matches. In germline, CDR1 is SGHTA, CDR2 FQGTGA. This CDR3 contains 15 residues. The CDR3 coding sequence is TGTGCCAGCAGCTTAACCCCGGGACAGGGAATCGAGCAGTACTTC. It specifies CASSLTPGQGIEQYF. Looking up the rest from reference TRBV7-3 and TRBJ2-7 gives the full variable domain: GAGVSQTPSNKVTEKGKYVELRCDPISGHTALYWYRQSLGQGPEFLIYFQGTGAADDSGLPNDRFFAVRPEGSVSTLKIQRTERGDSAVYLCASSLTPGQGIEQYFGPGTRLTVT.

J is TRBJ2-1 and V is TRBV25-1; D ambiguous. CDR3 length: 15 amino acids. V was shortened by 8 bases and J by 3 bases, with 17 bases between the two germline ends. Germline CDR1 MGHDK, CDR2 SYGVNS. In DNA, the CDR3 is TGTGCCAGCGGTATAGCCCCGGGTCTCTACAATGAGCAGTTCTTC. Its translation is CASGIAPGLYNEQFF.

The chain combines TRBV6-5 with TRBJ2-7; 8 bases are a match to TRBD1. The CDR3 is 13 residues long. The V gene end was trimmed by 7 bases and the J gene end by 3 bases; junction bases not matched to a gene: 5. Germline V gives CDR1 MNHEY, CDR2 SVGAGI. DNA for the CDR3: TGTGCCAGCATGAGTACAGGGGGCTACGAGCAGTACTTC. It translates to CASMSTGGYEQYF.

The DNA for the CDR3 is TGTGCCAGCAGCCAAGATCTAAGGGCGGGAGGAACCACCGAGCAGTACTTC. It is translated as CASSQDLRAGGTTEQYF. The V gene is TRBV4-2, the J gene TRBJ2-7, with 8 bases lining up with TRBD2. Trimming cost V 0 bases and J 6 bases; bases outside gene matches: 13. The germline CDR1 and CDR2 sequences are LGHNA and YNFKEQ. The CDR3 has 17 residues.

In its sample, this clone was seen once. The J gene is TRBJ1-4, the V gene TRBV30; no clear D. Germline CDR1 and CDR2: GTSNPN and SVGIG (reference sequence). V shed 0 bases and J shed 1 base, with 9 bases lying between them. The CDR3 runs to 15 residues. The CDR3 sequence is CAWSVPQLTNEKLFF. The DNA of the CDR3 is TGTGCCTGGAGTGTCCCCCAGTTAACTAATGAAAAACTGTTTTTT.

Written as DNA, the CDR3 is TGTGCCAGCAGCGCGGGAACGACTAGCGGTTACAATGAGCAGTTCTTC. Translation gives CASSAGTTSGYNEQFF. The chain carries TRBV9 and TRBJ2-1, with TRBD2 identical over 9 bases. This CDR3 comprises 16 residues. After removal of 3 bases from V and 4 bases from J, the junction contained 8 bases not matched to a gene. Germline assignment: CDR1 SGDLS and CDR2 YYNGEE.

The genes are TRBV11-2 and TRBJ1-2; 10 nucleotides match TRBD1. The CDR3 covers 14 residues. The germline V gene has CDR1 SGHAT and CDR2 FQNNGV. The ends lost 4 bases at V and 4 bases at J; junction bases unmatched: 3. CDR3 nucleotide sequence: TGTGCCAGCAGCTGGGACAGGGGTGGCTATGGCTACACCTTC. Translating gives CASSWDRGGYGYTF. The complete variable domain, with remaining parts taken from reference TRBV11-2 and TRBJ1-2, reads EAGVAQSPRYKIIEKRQSVAFWCNPISGHATLYWYQQILGQGPKLLIQFQNNGVVDDSQLPKDRFSAERLKGVDSTLKIQPAKLEDSAVYLCASSWDRGGYGYTFGSGTRLTVV.

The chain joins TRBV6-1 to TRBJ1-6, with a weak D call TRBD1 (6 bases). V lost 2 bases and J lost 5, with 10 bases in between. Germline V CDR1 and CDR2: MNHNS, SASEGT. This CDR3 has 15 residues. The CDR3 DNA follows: TGTGCCAGCAGTGAAACACAGGGCGATAATTCACCCCTCCACTTT. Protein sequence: CASSETQGDNSPLHF.

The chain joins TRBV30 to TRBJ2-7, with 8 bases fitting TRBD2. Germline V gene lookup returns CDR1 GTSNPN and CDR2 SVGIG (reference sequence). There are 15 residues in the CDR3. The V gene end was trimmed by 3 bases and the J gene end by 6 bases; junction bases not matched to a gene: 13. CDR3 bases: TGTGCCTGGAGGACGGGGCCGGGGGGGAATCGCGAGCAGTACTTC. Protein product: CAWRTGPGGNREQYF.

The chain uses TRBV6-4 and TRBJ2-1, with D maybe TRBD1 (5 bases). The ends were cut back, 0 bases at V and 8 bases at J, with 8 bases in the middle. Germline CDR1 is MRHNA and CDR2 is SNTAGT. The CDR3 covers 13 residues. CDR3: CASSDSGLHEQFF. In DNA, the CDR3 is TGTGCCAGCAGTGACTCGGGGCTCCATGAGCAGTTCTTC.

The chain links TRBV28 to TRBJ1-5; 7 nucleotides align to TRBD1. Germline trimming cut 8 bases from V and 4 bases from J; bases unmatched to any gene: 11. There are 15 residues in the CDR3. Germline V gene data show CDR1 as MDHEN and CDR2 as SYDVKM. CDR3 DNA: TGTGCCAGCGGCGTAAGGGGGCCCCTTAATCAGCCCCAGCATTTT. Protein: CASGVRGPLNQPQHF.

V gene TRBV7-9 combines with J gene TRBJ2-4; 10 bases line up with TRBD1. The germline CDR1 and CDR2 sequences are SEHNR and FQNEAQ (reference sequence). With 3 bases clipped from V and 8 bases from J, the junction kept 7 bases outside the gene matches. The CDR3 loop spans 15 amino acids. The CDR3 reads CASSFTGTGVDIQYF. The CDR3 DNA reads TGTGCCAGCAGCTTCACCGGGACAGGGGTAGACATTCAGTACTTC.

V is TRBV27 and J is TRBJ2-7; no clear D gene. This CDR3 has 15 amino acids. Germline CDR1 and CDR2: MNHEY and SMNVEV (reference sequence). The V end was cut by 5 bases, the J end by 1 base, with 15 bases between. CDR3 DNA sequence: TGTGCCAGCAGTCCTCGCGCAGCGCAATCCTACGAGCAGTACTTC. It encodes CASSPRAAQSYEQYF.